The 15 T cell receptor beta chains presented below share a single source sample, sequenced in a study of blood T cells in healthy people across ages. Sample-barcoded 5' priming and a J-beta primer mix drove a second PCR of 7 to 11 cycles. TCRdb reanalysed the 5' RACE reads using MiXCR and keeps one entry per CDR3 protein. Among around 750,000 distinct CDR3 sequences listed, approximately 55% were seen once. Sequencing was carried out using blood. The receptors here all came from an elderly man in good health.

The rearrangement joins TRBV27 to TRBJ1-2, with D possibly being TRBD1 (6 bases). V lost 5 bases, J lost 6 bases, and 13 bases lay in between. Looked up from germline, CDR1 is MNHEY and CDR2 is SMNVEV (reference sequence). The CDR3 has 13 amino acids. The CDR3 loop reads CASSVQGLDGYTF. The CDR3 nucleotides read TGTGCCAGCAGTGTACAGGGTTTGGATGGCTACACCTTC.

The chain recombines TRBV7-9 with TRBJ2-1; 7 bases map to TRBD2. Germline V lookup: CDR1 SEHNR, CDR2 FQNEAQ (reference sequence). The CDR3 spans 13 residues. The ends lost 5 bases at V and 13 bases at J; junction bases unmatched: 11. This chain's CDR3 is CASSRFRGETQFF. In nucleotides, the CDR3 is TGTGCCAGCAGCCGCTTTCGGGGGGAGACCCAGTTCTTC. Variable domain in full (rest from reference TRBV7-9 and TRBJ2-1): DTGVSQNPRHKITKRGQNVTFRCDPISEHNRLYWYRQTLGQGPEFLTYFQNEAQLEKSRLLSDRFSAERPKGSFSTLEIQRTEQGDSAMYLCASSRFRGETQFFGPGTRLTVL.

A word on this clonotype: One junction end disagrees with the germline gene, perhaps due to a read error. The chain couples TRBV5-6 to TRBJ2-5, with D possibly matching TRBD2 (6 bases). The CDR3 totals 16 residues. Germline assignment: CDR1 SGHDT and CDR2 YYEEEE. CDR3 sequence: CGSSLPGSGVQETQYF. The CDR3 DNA reads as TGTGGCAGCAGCTTACCGGGCTCGGGGGTCCAAGAGACCCAGTACTTC. The whole variable domain, filled in from reference TRBV5-6 and TRBJ2-5, reads DAGVTQSPTHLIKTRGQQVTLRCSPKSGHDTVSWYQQALGQGPQFIFQYYEEEERQRGNFPDRFSGHQFPNYSSELNVNALLLGDSALYLCGSSLPGSGVQETQYFGPGTRLLVL.

V gene TRBV18 combines with J gene TRBJ2-7; TRBD1 agrees at 7 bases. V dropped 3 bases and J dropped 5; count of bases not matched to a gene: 7. There are 14 residues in the CDR3. In germline, CDR1 is KGHSH, CDR2 LQKENI. CDR3 nucleotide sequence: TGTGCCAGCTCACCCGCCGGGACAGTCAACGAGCAGTACTTC. It is translated as CASSPAGTVNEQYF.

The chain is built from TRBV2 and TRBJ1-2, with D uncertain. The CDR3 length is 15 residues. Germline V gene lookup returns CDR1 SNHLY and CDR2 FYNNEI. V was trimmed by 1 base and J by 4 bases, leaving 13 bases between them. The CDR3: CASSEVQANTYGYTF. CDR3 nucleotide sequence: TGTGCCAGCAGTGAAGTTCAGGCAAACACCTATGGCTACACCTTC.

This clonotype is a singleton in its sample. V is TRBV7-6 and J is TRBJ1-5; D possibly corresponds to TRBD1 (5 bases). Trimming cost V 6 bases and J 4 bases, with 22 bases left between them. Per germline, CDR1 SGHVS and CDR2 FNYEAQ. The CDR3 has 17 amino acids. Written as DNA, the CDR3 is TGTGCCAGCAGTTTGACTCCGGGACGGTATAGTAATCAGCCCCAGCATTTT. Residues: CASSLTPGRYSNQPQHF.

The chain employs TRBV5-5 and TRBJ2-1, with D perhaps TRBD1 or TRBD2 (5 bases each). Germline V gene data show CDR1 as SGHKS and CDR2 as YYEKEE (reference sequence). The CDR3 loop spans 12 amino acids. Trimming left V 4 bases short and J 11 bases short, with 13 bases between. The chain's CDR3 is CASSEWDHQQFF. The CDR3 DNA follows: TGTGCCAGCAGCGAATGGGACCACCAGCAGTTCTTC.

There are a few counts of this clonotype. The rearrangement uses TRBV5-6 and TRBJ2-3, with 12 positions matching TRBD2. The germline gives CDR1 SGHDT, CDR2 YYEEEE. This CDR3 spans 16 amino acids. Trimming at V came to 5 bases and at J to 2 bases, leaving 6 bases not matched to a gene. DNA of the CDR3: TGTGCCAGCAGGGCAGGACTAGCGGGACTCACAGATACGCAGTATTTT. Translated: CASRAGLAGLTDTQYF.

The chain recombines TRBV5-1 with TRBJ2-7; D is undetermined. The CDR3 is made up of 12 amino acids. Trimming stripped 7 bases from V and 2 bases from J, with 10 bases between. The V gene's germline CDR1 is SGHRS and CDR2 YFSETQ. As DNA, the CDR3 is TGCGCCAGCGGGCCGTCAACCTACGAGCAGTACTTC. Translation: CASGPSTYEQYF.

The V gene is TRBV4-2, the J gene TRBJ2-3; TRBD2 agrees at 7 bases. The CDR3 is 16 amino acids. The germline V gene encodes CDR1 LGHNA and CDR2 YNFKEQ. Trimming cost V 2 bases and J 2 bases; bases outside gene matches: 7. The CDR3 region is CASSQIAAGNTDTQYF. The CDR3, as DNA: TGTGCCAGCAGCCAAATTGCAGCGGGGAACACAGATACGCAGTATTTT.

This chain links TRBV20-1 with TRBJ1-2; 8 nucleotides agree with TRBD1. The CDR3 is 14 amino acids. After removal of 3 bases from V and 3 bases from J, the junction contained 6 bases not matched to a gene. Germline V gives CDR1 DFQATT, CDR2 SNEGSKA (reference sequence). The CDR3 region is CSARGTGGDYGYTF. The CDR3 DNA follows: TGCAGTGCTAGGGGGACAGGCGGGGACTATGGCTACACCTTC.

Ten or more counts support this clonotype. The chain links TRBV29-1 to TRBJ2-1; 10 bases are a match to TRBD1. Germline-derived CDR1 and CDR2 are SQVTM and ANQGSEA. V lost 6 bases to trimming and J lost 9 bases; unmatched junction nucleotides: 11. The CDR3 has 14 residues. The CDR3 DNA is TGCAGCGTCGTTTGGGGACAGGGGCATTCTGAGCAGTTCTTC. Protein sequence: CSVVWGQGHSEQFF.

The sample holds a few counts of this clonotype. The chain recombines TRBV29-1 with TRBJ1-1; unclear D gene. The CDR3 is 11 residues long. Germline CDR1 SQVTM, CDR2 ANQGSEA. Trimming removed 4 bases from V and 1 base from J, with 4 bases in between. The CDR3 sequence is CSVARNTEAFF. The DNA for the CDR3 is TGCAGCGTTGCAAGGAACACTGAAGCTTTCTTT.

This clonotype was seen a few times. The chain joins TRBV29-1 to TRBJ1-1; TRBD1 might be the D (5 bases). The germline CDR1 and CDR2 sequences are SQVTM and ANQGSEA. CDR3 size: 11 residues. The V and J ends lost 4 bases and 6 bases respectively, with 9 bases between them. The CDR3 DNA is TGCAGCGTTGGGGGCGTCGCTGAAGCTTTCTTT. It translates to CSVGGVAEAFF.

The table lists this clonotype with many counts. The chain links TRBV29-1 to TRBJ2-1, with 9 bases identical to TRBD2. CDR1 and CDR2 (germline): SQVTM, ANQGSEA. This CDR3 has 15 amino acids. Trimming at V came to 6 bases and at J to 4 bases, leaving 10 bases not matched to a gene. The CDR3 spells CSVSTRLAVYNEQFF. Written as DNA, the CDR3 is TGCAGCGTCTCGACGCGACTAGCGGTATACAATGAGCAGTTCTTC.